What follows describes a single T cell receptor (beta chain). This entry belongs to a study of blood T cell repertoires in COVID-19. Study-wide background: Specimens from acute and convalescent COVID-19 originated in the United States, Italy and Spain. PBMCs, B-cell-depleted T cells, or T cells provided the cDNA or gDNA that made up the material.

The CDR3 runs 17 residues. Trimming removed 3 bases from V and 0 bases from J; junction bases left unmatched: 12. Germline assignment: CDR1 DFQATT and CDR2 SNEGSKA (reference sequence). How the authors handled the data: Cell counts per sample came from amplifying reference gene primers. Libraries were prepared by immunoSEQ multiplex PCR; TCRdb keeps only in-frame clonotypes and omits some of them. The DNA was the basis for D and trimming; V, J and clone size are from that table. The table lists about 160,000 clones, approximately 91% of them singletons, with about 2% in the top ten. The chain uses TRBV20-1 and TRBJ1-2; TRBD1 aligns across 8 bases. The material sequenced was peripheral blood. The clonotype was recovered from a man aged 18 to 30 with acute or convalescent COVID-19. The CDR3 spells CSASVRTGTGSNYGYTF. The CDR3 bases are TGCAGTGCTAGTGTCCGGACCGGGACAGGATCTAACTATGGCTACACCTTC.